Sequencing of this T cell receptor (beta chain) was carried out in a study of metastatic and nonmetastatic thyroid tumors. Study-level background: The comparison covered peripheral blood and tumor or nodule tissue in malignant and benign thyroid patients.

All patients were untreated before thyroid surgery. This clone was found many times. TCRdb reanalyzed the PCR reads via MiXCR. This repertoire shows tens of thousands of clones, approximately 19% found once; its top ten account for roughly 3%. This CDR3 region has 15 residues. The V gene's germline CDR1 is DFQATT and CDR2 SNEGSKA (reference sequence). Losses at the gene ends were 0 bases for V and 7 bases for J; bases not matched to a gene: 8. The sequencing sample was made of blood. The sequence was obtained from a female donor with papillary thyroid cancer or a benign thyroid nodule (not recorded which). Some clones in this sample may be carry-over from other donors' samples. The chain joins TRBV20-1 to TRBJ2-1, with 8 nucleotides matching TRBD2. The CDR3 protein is CSARDRISGRNEQFF. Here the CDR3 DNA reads TGCAGTGCTAGAGATCGGATCAGCGGGAGAAATGAGCAGTTCTTC.